This T cell receptor beta chain derives from a study of low-dose radiotherapy and immunotherapy resistance in tumors. Study at large: Over 26 weeks, cohort 2 got 1 Gy every two weeks, reaching 13 Gy. The study administered intravenous cyclophosphamide at 200 mg/m2 every two weeks, one day ahead of radiation and immunotherapy.

Time point here: before trial treatment. Tumors of eligible patients were advanced, solid and lacking tumor-infiltrating lymphocytes. TRAV- and TRBV-specific primers were used for first-strand cDNA, which covered alpha and beta chains. The PCR that amplified TCRs ran for about 20 cycles, relying on a constant-region primer and a V-primer adapter. One entry per CDR3 protein, called by TCRdb with MiXCR from the reads. The repertoire includes about 71,000 distinct CDR3 sequences, more than 25% of them detected once, and approximately 10% sits in the top ten. This clonotype has a count of ten or more. Material: PBMCs, obtained before treatment. The source is a female donor with ovarian cancer.

The CDR3 region has the DNA TGTGCCAGCAACCGGGACAAGGAGGCCTACGAGCAGTACTTC. Its protein product is CASNRDKEAYEQYF. The chain uses TRBV12-3 or TRBV12-4 and TRBJ2-7; the D gene is possibly TRBD1 (6 bases). The CDR3 sequence is 14 residues long. With 7 bases removed from V and 2 bases from J, the gap between germline ends came to 15 bases.